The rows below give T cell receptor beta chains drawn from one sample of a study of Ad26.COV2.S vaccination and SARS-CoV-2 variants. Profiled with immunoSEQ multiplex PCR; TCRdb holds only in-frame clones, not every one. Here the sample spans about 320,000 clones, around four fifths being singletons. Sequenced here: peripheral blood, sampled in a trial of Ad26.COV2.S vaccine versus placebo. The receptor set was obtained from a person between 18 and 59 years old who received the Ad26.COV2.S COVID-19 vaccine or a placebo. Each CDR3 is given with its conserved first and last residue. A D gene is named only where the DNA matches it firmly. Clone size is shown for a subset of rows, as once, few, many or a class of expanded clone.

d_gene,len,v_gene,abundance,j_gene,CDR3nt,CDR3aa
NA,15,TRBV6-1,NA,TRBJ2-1,TGTGCCAGCAGTGATATGGGGACCCCGACCCATGAGCAGTTCTTC,CASSDMGTPTHEQFF
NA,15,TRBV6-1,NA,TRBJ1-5,TGTGCCAGCAGTGAGGGGAACCATCCCAATCAGCCCCAGCATTTT,CASSEGNHPNQPQHF
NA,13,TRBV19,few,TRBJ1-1,TGTGCCAGTAGTATTCGGGGGAACACTGAAGCTTTCTTT,CASSIRGNTEAFF
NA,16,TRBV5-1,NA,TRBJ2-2,TGCGCCAGCAGCTTGTCTGGCGGGGGCAATACCGGGGAGCTGTTTTTT,CASSLSGGGNTGELFF
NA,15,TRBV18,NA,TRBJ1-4,TGTGCCAGCTCACCACCGAGCGCCGGGAATGAAAAACTGTTTTTT,CASSPPSAGNEKLFF
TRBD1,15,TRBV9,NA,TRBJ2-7,TGTGCCAGCAGCACTCGGACAGGGTTTGACTACGAGCAGTACTTC,CASSTRTGFDYEQYF
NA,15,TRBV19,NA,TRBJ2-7,TGTGCCAGTACCCCCACAGGGAGGATAACGGGCGAGCAGTACTTC,CASTPTGRITGEQYF
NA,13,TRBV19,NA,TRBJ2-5,TGTGCCAGTAGTCTCCGGGGCCAAGAGACCCAGTACTTC,CASSLRGQETQYF
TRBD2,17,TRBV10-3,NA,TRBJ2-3,TGTGCCATCAGTGCGGATATTACTAGCGGGGGAACAGATACGCAGTATTTT,CAISADITSGGTDTQYF
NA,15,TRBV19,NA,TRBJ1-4,TGTGCCAGTAGTCCCTTGTCGGGGGGCCGCGAAAAACTGTTTTTT,CASSPLSGGREKLFF
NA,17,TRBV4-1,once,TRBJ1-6,TGCGCCAGCAGCCAGAGCACTATGACCTCCTATAATTCACCCCTCCACTTT,CASSQSTMTSYNSPLHF
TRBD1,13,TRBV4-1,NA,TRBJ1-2,TGCGCCAGCAGCCAGGGGGACAGCTATGGCTACACCTTC,CASSQGDSYGYTF
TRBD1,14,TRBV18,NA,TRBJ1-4,TGTGCCAGCTCACCAGGGACAGCTAATGAAAAACTGTTTTTT,CASSPGTANEKLFF
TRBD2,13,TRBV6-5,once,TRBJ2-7,TGTGCCAGCAGGATTCCGGGACTAGAGGAGCAGTACTTC,CASRIPGLEEQYF
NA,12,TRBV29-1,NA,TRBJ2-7,TGCAGCGTTCTGGCACGAGAATACGAGCAGTACTTC,CSVLAREYEQYF
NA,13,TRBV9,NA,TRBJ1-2,TGTGCCAGCAGCGTCGGGGCGGGCGATGGCTACACCTTC,CASSVGAGDGYTF
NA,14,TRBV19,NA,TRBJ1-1,TGTGCCAGTTCGGCCGGGGGTTTGAACACTGAAGCTTTCTTT,CASSAGGLNTEAFF
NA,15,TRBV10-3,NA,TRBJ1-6,TGTGCCATCAGTCCCGAACCCCCGCCGAATTCACCCCTCCACTTT,CAISPEPPPNSPLHF
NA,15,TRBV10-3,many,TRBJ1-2,TGTGCCATCAGTGGCCAGGGACCGGTACGAAAGGGCTACACCTTC,CAISGQGPVRKGYTF
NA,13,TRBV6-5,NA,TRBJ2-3,TGTGCCAGCACCTCATGGGGGGCAGATACGCAGTATTTT,CASTSWGADTQYF
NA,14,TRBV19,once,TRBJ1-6,TGTGCCAGTAGTATTGGGGTGAAAAATTCACCCCTCCACTTT,CASSIGVKNSPLHF
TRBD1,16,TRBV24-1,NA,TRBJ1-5,TGTGCCACCAGTGACGCCGGGACAGGGGTGTTTCAGCCCCAGCATTTT,CATSDAGTGVFQPQHF
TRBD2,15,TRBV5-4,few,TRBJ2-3,TGTGCCAGCAGCTTACGGGGGGGGGCCCCAGATACGCAGTATTTT,CASSLRGGAPDTQYF
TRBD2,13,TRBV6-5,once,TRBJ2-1,TGTGCCAGCACCTCTCTAGCGGGGGGCCCACAGTTCTTC,CASTSLAGGPQFF
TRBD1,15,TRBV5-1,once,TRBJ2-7,TGCGCCAGCAGCCCCCTCGGGGACAGTCTCTACGAGCAGTACTTC,CASSPLGDSLYEQYF
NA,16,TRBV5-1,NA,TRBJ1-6,TGCGCCAGCAGCACCGAGGGGAGCTCCTATAATTCACCCCTCCACTTT,CASSTEGSSYNSPLHF
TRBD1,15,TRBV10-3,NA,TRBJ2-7,TGTGCCATCAGTGTTTCCGGGACAGGGACTAACGAGCAGTACTTC,CAISVSGTGTNEQYF
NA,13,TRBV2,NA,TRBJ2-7,TGTGCCAGCAGATCGGGACGGCAGACAAAGCAGTACTTC,CASRSGRQTKQYF
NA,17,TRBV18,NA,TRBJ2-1,TGTGCCAGCTCAGAAACAGGGACGGGGAGAACCTACAATGAGCAGTTCTTC,CASSETGTGRTYNEQFF
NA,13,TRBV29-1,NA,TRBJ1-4,TGCAGCGTTGATCTGGAGGGTCTCGGAAAACTGTTTTTT,CSVDLEGLGKLFF
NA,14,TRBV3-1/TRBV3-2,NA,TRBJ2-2,TGTGCCAGCAGCCAAGATGTTAACACCGGGGAGCTGTTTTTT,CASSQDVNTGELFF
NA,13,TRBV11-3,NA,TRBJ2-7,TGTGCCAGCAGCTTAGTACAGGATGGGGAGCAGTACTTC,CASSLVQDGEQYF
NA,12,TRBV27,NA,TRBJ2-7,TGTGCCAGCAGGCAGGGTTTGTACGAGCAGTACTTC,CASRQGLYEQYF
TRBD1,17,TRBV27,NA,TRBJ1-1,TGTGCCAGCAGTTTCATAATGACAGACAGGGTTCCTACTGAAGCTTTCTTT,CASSFIMTDRVPTEAFF
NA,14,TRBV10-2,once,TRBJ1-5,TGCGCCAGCACCCAGACGTATAGCAATCAGCCCCAGCATTTT,CASTQTYSNQPQHF
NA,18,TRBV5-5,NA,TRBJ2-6,TGTGCCAGCAGCTTGGTCTCCTTCGACCCCTCTGGGGCCAACGTCCTGACTTTC,CASSLVSFDPSGANVLTF
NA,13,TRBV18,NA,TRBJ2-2,TGTGCCAGCTCACCACCTAACACCGGGGAGCTGTTTTTT,CASSPPNTGELFF
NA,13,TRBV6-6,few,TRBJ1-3,TGTGCCAGCAGTTCCAACTCTGGAAACACCATATATTTT,CASSSNSGNTIYF
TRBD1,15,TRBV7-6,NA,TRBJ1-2,TGTGCCAGCAGCCTGGGACAGGGGGCTTCCTATGGCTACACCTTC,CASSLGQGASYGYTF